This T cell receptor (beta chain) was recorded in a study of patients and donors after allogeneic stem cell transplantation. MiXCR, run by TCRdb on the RT-PCR reads, gives a single entry per CDR3 protein. This table has about 7,100 distinct CDR3 sequences, approximately 12% appearing once. CDR3 length: 14 amino acids. CDR1 is SGHTA and CDR2 is FQGNSA in the germline V gene. The germline V and J ends were trimmed by 2 bases and 4 bases, with 9 bases remaining between them. This clonotype was seen a few times. The TCR originated in a human donor who was either an allogeneic HSCT recipient or a stem cell or donor lymphocyte infusion donor (not recorded which). It is not recorded whose cells these are; they may come from a transplant donor. The sequencing sample was made of blood, either unsorted or a sorted T cell fraction (not recorded which). The chain has TRBV7-2 and TRBJ2-1; D perhaps matches TRBD1 (5 bases). The CDR3 protein is CASSLQGKYNEQFF. The DNA of the CDR3 is TGTGCCAGCAGCTTACAGGGAAAATACAATGAGCAGTTCTTC. Full variable domain (rest looked up from reference TRBV7-2 and TRBJ2-1): GAGVSQSPSNKVTEKGKDVELRCDPISGHTALYWYRQSLGQGLEFLIYFQGNSAPDKSGLPSDRFSAERTGGSVSTLTIQRTQQEDSAVYLCASSLQGKYNEQFFGPGTRLTVL.